This T cell receptor beta chain was sequenced during a study of cytomegalovirus exposure and HLA in healthy donors. Study-level background: An early data release held tens of millions of unique TCRs from HLA-typed donors.

Concerning this clone itself: Its antigen is as yet unknown.

CDR3 length: 17 amino acids. CDR1 SGDLS and CDR2 YYNGEE come from the germline V gene. Unmatched junction bases numbered 9, after V lost 0 bases and J lost 5 bases. The PCR employed 60 Vbeta primers together with 13 Jbeta primers. Clones were read by immunoSEQ multiplex PCR, and TCRdb kept only the in-frame ones, dropping some. The sample comprises around 210,000 clones, roughly 84% of which are singletons, and around 0.22% rests with the top ten. Whole-study results and caveats: Most of the TCR beta V segments (in an earlier analysis) were productive either about 87% or about 30% of the time. Most TCR sequences proved rare, with some public TCRs found in many donors. In a later analysis, productive TCRs from donors in an Asian-associated ancestry cluster reportedly carried fewer N-insertions than the cohort mean.

The V and J genes are TRBV9 and TRBJ2-3; 10 bases match TRBD2. This TCR was recovered from a girl aged 2 to 10 in good health and CMV-seronegative. Input material: PBMCs. The CDR3, as DNA: TGTGCCAGCAGCGTAGATTCAGCGGGAGGGCCCGGAGATACGCAGTATTTT. Amino acids: CASSVDSAGGPGDTQYF.